A single sample is the source of the 2 T cell receptor beta chains below, sequenced in a study of CD8+CD57+ T cells in acquired aplastic anemia. Template material for TCR beta VDJ and CDR3 profiling consisted of genomic DNA. In TCRdb, the reads were re-called with MiXCR into one record per CDR3 protein. Of 450,000 to 600,000 distinct CDR3 sequences listed, approximately 33% are singletons. Whoever was chosen for sequencing had shown CD8+CD57+ cell expansion by flow cytometry. The sequencing input was sorted CD4+, CD8+, or CD8+CD57+ T cells (not recorded which) from PBMCs. The receptor set was obtained from a human donor with aplastic anemia.

The chain couples TRBV10-2 to TRBJ2-7, with 7 nucleotides matching TRBD1. V shed 5 bases, J shed 3 bases, and the junction held 7 bases outside the gene matches. Germline V lookup: CDR1 WSHSY, CDR2 SAAADI. This CDR3 spans 14 amino acids. The CDR3 here is CASSLTTGSYEQYF. In DNA, the CDR3 is TGCGCCAGCAGTCTCACGACAGGGAGCTACGAGCAGTACTTC.

This chain joins TRBV6-1 and TRBJ1-4; a weak D match, TRBD1 (5 bases). V lost 6 bases and J lost 0, with 11 bases in between. This CDR3 has 15 residues. The V gene's germline CDR1 is MNHNS and CDR2 SASEGT. This CDR3 is CASRHDRATNEKLFF. The CDR3 nucleotides read TGTGCCAGCAGACACGACAGAGCAACTAATGAAAAACTGTTTTTT.